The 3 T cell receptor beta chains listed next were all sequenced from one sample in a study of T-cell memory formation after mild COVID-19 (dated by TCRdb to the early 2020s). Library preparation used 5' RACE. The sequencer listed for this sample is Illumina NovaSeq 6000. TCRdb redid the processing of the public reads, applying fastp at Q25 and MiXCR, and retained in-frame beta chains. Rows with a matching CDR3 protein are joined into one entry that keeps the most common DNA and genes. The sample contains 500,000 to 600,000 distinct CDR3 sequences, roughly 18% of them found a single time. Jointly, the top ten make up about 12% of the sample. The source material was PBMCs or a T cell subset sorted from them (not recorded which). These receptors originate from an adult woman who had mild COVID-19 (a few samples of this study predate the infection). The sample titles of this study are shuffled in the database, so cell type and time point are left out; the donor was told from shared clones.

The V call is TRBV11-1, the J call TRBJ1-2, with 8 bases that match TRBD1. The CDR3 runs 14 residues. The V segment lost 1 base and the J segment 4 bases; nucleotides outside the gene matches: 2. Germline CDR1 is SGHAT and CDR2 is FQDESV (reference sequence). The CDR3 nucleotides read TGTGCCAGCAGCTTAGGACAGGGGATCTATGGCTACACCTTC. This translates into CASSLGQGIYGYTF. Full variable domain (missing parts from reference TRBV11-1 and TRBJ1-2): EAEVAQSPRYKITEKSQAVAFWCDPISGHATLYWYRQILGQGPELLVQFQDESVVDDSQLPKDRFSAERLKGVDSTLKIQPAELGDSAMYLCASSLGQGIYGYTFGSGTRLTVV.

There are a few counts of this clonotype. This chain's CDR3 is CASSPGFEAFF. The CDR3 region has the DNA TGTGCCAGCAGTCCCGGTTTTGAAGCTTTCTTT. The chain uses TRBV6-2 or TRBV6-3 and TRBJ1-1; D is undetermined. Trimming removed 5 bases from V and 7 bases from J, with 8 bases in between. CDR3 length: 11 amino acids. The germline CDR1 and CDR2 sequences are MNHEY and SVGEGT.

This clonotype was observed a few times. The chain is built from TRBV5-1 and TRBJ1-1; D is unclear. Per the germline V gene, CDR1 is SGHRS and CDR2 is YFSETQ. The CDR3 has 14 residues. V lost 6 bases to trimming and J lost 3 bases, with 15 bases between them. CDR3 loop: CASKFEEIYTEAFF. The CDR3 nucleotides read TGCGCCAGCAAGTTTGAGGAGATTTACACTGAAGCTTTCTTT.